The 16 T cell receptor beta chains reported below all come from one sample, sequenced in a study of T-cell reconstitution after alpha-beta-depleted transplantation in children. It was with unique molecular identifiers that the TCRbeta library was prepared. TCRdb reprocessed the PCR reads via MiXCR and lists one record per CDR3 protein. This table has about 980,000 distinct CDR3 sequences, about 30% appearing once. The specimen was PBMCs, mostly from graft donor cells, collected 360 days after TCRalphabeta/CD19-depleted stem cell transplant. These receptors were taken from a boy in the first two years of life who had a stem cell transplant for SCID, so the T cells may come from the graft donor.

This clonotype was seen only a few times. The CDR3 loop is CASSLGGTFKNTGELFF. CDR3 nucleotide sequence: TGTGCCAGCAGTTTAGGGGGGACTTTCAAGAACACCGGGGAGCTGTTTTTT. V is TRBV12-3 or TRBV12-4 and J is TRBJ2-2; maybe TRBD2 (6 bases). Trimming took off 1 base at V and 1 base at J, with 13 bases between the two ends. The CDR3 is made up of 17 amino acids.

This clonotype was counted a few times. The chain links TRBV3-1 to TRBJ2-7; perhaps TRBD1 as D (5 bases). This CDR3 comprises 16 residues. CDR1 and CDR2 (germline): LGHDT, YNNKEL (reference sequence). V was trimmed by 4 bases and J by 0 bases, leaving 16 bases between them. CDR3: CASSLNLGAGSYEQYF. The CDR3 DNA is TGTGCCAGCAGCCTCAACCTTGGGGCAGGCTCCTACGAGCAGTACTTC.

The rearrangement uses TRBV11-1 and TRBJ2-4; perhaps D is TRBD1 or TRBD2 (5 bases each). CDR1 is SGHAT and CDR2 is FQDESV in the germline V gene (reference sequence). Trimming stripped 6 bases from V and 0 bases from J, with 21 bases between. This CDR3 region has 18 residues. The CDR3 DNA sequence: TGTGCCAGCAGTTCGACCGGGACGGAACATCTAGCCAAAAACATTCAGTACTTC. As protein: CASSSTGTEHLAKNIQYF.

The CDR3 coding sequence is TGCGCCAGCAGCTTTGACACAGGGCCCCGATACAATGAGCAGTTCTTC. It encodes CASSFDTGPRYNEQFF. The chain recombines TRBV5-1 with TRBJ2-1; possibly TRBD1 for D (6 bases). The CDR3 spans 16 residues. With 2 bases removed from V and 4 bases from J, the gap between germline ends came to 16 bases. Germline values: CDR1 SGHRS, CDR2 YFSETQ.

This CDR3 is CASSALGGNTIYF. DNA of the CDR3: TGTGCCAGCAGTGCGCTGGGGGGAAACACCATATATTTT. The V and J genes are TRBV12-3 or TRBV12-4 and TRBJ1-3; D not certain. V gave up 5 bases and J gave up 4 bases, with 9 bases separating them. CDR3 length: 13 amino acids.

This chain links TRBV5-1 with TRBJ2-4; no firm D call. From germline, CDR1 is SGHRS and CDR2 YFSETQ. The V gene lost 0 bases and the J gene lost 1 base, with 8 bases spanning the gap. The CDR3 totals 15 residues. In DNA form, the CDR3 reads TGCGCCAGCAGCTTGGAAATAGGGGCCAAAAACATTCAGTACTTC. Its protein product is CASSLEIGAKNIQYF.

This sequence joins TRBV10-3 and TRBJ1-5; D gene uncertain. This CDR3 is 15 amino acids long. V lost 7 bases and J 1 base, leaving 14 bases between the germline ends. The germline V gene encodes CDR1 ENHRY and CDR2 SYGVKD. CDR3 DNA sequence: TGTGCCATCAAGGACGGGATTGGAAGCAATCAGCCCCAGCATTTT. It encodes CAIKDGIGSNQPQHF.

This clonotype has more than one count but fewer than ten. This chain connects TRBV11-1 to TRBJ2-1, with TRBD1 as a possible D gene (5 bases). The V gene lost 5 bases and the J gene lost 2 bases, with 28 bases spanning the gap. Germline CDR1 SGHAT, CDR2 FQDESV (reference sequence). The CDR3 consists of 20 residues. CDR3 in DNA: TGTGCCAGCAGCCCAATCCTCCCTGATTGGGCAGGGATCACCTACAATGAGCAGTTCTTC. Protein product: CASSPILPDWAGITYNEQFF.

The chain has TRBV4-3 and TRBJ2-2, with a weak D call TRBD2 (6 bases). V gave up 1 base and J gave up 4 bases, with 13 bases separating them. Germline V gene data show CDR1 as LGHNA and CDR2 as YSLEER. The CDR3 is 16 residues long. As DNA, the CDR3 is TGCGCCAGCAGCCAAGTCTCGGGGGTGGGCACCGGGGAGCTGTTTTTT. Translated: CASSQVSGVGTGELFF.

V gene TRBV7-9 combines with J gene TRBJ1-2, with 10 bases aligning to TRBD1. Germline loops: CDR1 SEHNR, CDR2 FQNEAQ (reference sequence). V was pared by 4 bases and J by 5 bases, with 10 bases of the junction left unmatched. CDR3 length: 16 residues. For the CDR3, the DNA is TGTGCCAGCAGCTCTTCGGGGACAGGGGCTGTATATGGCTACACCTTC. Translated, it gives CASSSSGTGAVYGYTF.

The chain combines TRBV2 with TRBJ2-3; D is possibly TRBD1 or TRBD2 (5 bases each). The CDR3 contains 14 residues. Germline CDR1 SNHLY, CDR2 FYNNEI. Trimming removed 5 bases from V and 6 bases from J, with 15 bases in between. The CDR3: CASSPGFWGDTQYF. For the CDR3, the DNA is TGTGCCAGCAGTCCGGGATTTTGGGGGGATACGCAGTATTTT.

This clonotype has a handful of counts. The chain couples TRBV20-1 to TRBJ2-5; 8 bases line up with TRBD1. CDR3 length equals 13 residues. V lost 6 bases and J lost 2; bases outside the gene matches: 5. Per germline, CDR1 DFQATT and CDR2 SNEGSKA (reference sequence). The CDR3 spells CSAGTGGQETQYF. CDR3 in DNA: TGCAGTGCGGGAACAGGGGGACAAGAGACCCAGTACTTC.

In DNA, the CDR3 is TGTGCCAGCAGTTTTAAGGGTAATAGTAACGAGCAGTACTTC. As protein: CASSFKGNSNEQYF. This chain connects TRBV12-3 or TRBV12-4 to TRBJ2-7; no reliable D call. The ends were cut back, 3 bases at V and 5 bases at J, with 14 bases in the middle. The CDR3 sequence is 14 residues long.

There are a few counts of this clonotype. As DNA, the CDR3 is TGCAGTGCTACGACACCCCTGGGAAACCAAGAGACCCAGTACTTC. Encoded protein: CSATTPLGNQETQYF. The V call is TRBV20-1, the J call TRBJ2-5; unclear D gene. The V gene's germline CDR1 is DFQATT and CDR2 SNEGSKA (reference sequence). The germline V and J ends were trimmed by 4 bases and 0 bases, with 15 bases remaining between them. The CDR3 runs to 15 residues.

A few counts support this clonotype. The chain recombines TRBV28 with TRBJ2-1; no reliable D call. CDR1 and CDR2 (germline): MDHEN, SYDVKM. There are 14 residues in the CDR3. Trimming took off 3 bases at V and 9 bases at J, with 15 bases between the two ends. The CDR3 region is CASSLISPFGEQFF. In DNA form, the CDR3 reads TGTGCCAGCAGTTTGATATCCCCTTTCGGTGAGCAGTTCTTC.

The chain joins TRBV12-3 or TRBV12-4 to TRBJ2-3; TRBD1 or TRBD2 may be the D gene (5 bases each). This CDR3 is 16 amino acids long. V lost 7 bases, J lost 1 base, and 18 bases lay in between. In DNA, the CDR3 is TGTGCCAGCACTTCAACTAGGGGAATAGGCACAGATACGCAGTATTTT. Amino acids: CASTSTRGIGTDTQYF.